This TCR beta chain was captured by sequencing in a study of identical twins. A few counts support this clonotype. What it binds is not known. TCRdb redid the calling of the 5' RACE reads with MiXCR, one entry per CDR3 protein. The sample includes some 560,000 distinct CDR3 sequences, 9% to 10% of them seen just once. Whole-study results and caveats: Out-of-frame alpha sequences common to twins were enriched for low generation probability. Cord blood's abundant beta clonotypes had fewer insertions, unlike memory repertoires.

There are 16 residues in the CDR3. Trimming stripped 2 bases from V and 1 base from J, with 14 bases between. Germline V gene data show CDR1 as LGHDT and CDR2 as YNNKEL (reference sequence). The same specimen was also included in a second study, on yellow fever vaccine responses in identical twins. Per that paper: Twins showed a vaccine T cell response that reportedly seemed partly convergent, partly personalized.

Sequencing input: PBMCs. The receptor comes from a woman aged 18 to 35 in good health. This chain links TRBV3-1 with TRBJ2-5; possibly TRBD1 or TRBD2 for D (6 bases each). CDR3 DNA: TGTGCCAGCAGCCAATATCAACCGGGGGCCCAAGAGACCCAGTACTTC. Its translation: CASSQYQPGAQETQYF.